These 3 T cell receptor beta chains were all obtained from the same sample, sequenced in a study of response to subunit inactivated influenza vaccine. TCRdb used MiXCR to reprocess the RT-PCR reads, holding one entry per CDR3 protein. The data contain fewer than 250,000 distinct CDR3 sequences, 13% to 15% of them singletons. The sequenced sample was CD8+ T cells sorted from PBMCs, obtained about 5 days after vaccination. The source of these receptors is a man aged 50 to 60 who received an inactivated influenza vaccine.

The J gene is TRBJ2-7, the V gene TRBV28; no firm D call. The CDR3 extends over 14 amino acids. Trimming removed 5 bases from V and 4 bases from J, with 15 bases in between. The germline V gene encodes CDR1 MDHEN and CDR2 SYDVKM. CDR3 in amino acids: CASSPPGRSYEQYF. CDR3 in DNA: TGTGCCAGCAGTCCTCCAGGACGGAGTTACGAGCAGTACTTC. The full variable domain, completed using reference TRBV28 and TRBJ2-7, is DVKVTQSSRYLVKRTGEKVFLECVQDMDHENMFWYRQDPGLGLRLIYFSYDVKMKEKGDIPEGYSVSREKKERFSLILESASTNQTSMYLCASSPPGRSYEQYFGPGTRLTVT.

A few counts support this clonotype. The chain combines TRBV24-1 with TRBJ1-5; D gene unclear. In germline, CDR1 is KGHDR, CDR2 SFDVKD. V gave up 4 bases and J gave up 4 bases, with 10 bases separating them. CDR3 length: 14 amino acids. Here the CDR3 reads CATSDTGSNQPQHF. The CDR3 DNA reads TGTGCCACCAGTGACACCGGGTCAAATCAGCCCCAGCATTTT.

This clonotype was seen more than once but under ten times. This chain connects TRBV4-3 to TRBJ2-5; possibly TRBD2 for D (6 bases). Germline CDR1 LGHNA, CDR2 YSLEER. This CDR3 contains 17 residues. Between the trimmed V and J ends, which lost 0 bases and 2 bases, there was a span of 16 bases. The CDR3 protein is CASSQEAGYWGQETQYF. The DNA for the CDR3 is TGCGCCAGCAGCCAAGAGGCGGGATACTGGGGGCAAGAGACCCAGTACTTC.